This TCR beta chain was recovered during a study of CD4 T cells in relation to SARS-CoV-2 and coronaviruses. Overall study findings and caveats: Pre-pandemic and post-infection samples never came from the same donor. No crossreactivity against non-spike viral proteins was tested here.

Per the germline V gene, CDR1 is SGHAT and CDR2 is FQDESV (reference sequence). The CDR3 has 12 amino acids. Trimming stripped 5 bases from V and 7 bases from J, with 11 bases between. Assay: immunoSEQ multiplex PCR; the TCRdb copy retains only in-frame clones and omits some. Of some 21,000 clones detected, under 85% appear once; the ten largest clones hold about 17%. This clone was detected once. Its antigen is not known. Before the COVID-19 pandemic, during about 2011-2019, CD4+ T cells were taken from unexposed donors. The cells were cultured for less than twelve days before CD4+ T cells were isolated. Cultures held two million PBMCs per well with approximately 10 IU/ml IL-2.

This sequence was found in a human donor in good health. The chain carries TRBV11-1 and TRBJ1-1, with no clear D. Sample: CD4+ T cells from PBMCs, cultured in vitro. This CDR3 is CASSRGQLEAFF. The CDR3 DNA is TGTGCCAGCAGCCGAGGGCAACTTGAAGCTTTCTTT.